This T cell receptor beta chain was identified in a study of blood T cell repertoires in COVID-19. Sequencing was performed with immunoSEQ multiplex PCR; in TCRdb, only in-frame clones are kept and a portion is missing. Here the sample spans a few hundred thousand clones, just over 85% being singletons. This CDR3 has 9 amino acids. Germline V gene sequence: CDR1 SGDLS, CDR2 YYNGEE. V lost 3 bases and J 11 bases, leaving 3 bases between the germline ends. Membership in each cohort depended on participant-reported clinical history. The chain is built from TRBV9 and TRBJ2-1; D is uncertain. The sequence came from a man aged 25 to 40 who had recovered from COVID-19. The sample was PBMCs or T cells enriched from blood (not recorded which). In nucleotides, the CDR3 is TGTGCCAGCAGCGCCAAGCAGTTCTTC. It specifies CASSAKQFF.